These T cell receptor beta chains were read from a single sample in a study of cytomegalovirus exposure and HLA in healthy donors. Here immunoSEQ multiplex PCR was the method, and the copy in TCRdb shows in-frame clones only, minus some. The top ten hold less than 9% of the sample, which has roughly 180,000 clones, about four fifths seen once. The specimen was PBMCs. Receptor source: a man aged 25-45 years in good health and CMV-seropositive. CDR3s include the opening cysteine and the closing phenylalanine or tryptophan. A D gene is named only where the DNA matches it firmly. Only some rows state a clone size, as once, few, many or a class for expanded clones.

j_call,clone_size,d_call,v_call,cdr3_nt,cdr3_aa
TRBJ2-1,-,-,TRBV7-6,TGTGCCAGCAGCCCGGACTCCGGCAGCCAGTTCTTC,CASSPDSGSQFF
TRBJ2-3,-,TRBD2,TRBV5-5,TGTGCCAGCAGCTCCTGGACTAGCCGCTCCACAGATACGCAGTATTTT,CASSSWTSRSTDTQYF
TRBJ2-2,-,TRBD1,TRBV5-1,TGCGCCAGCACCATGGGGGACAGGGGCACCGGGGAGCTGTTTTTT,CASTMGDRGTGELFF
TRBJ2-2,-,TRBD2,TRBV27,TGTGCCAGCAGTTCTACTCCGGGACTAGTGAACACCGGGGAGCTGTTTTTT,CASSSTPGLVNTGELFF
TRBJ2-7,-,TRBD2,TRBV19,TGTGCCAGTAGTACCCGACTAGCGACGCCCTACGAGCAGTACTTC,CASSTRLATPYEQYF
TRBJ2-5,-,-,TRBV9,TGTGCCAGCAGCTTCAGACTACAAGAGACCCAGTACTTC,CASSFRLQETQYF
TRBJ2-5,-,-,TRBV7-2,TGTGCCAGCAGCTTAGTGTCTCTTCGGGGGGAGACCCAGTACTTC,CASSLVSLRGETQYF
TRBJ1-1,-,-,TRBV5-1,TGCGCCAGCAGCTCGGGTCCGAACACTGAAGCTTCCTTT,CASSSGPNTEASF
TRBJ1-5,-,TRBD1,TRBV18,TGTGCCAGCTCACCATTCGGACAGGGCGGCAATCAGCCCCAGCATTTT,CASSPFGQGGNQPQHF
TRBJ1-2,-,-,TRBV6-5,TGTGCCAGCAGTTACTCTGGGCAGGGGATCTATGGCTACACCTTC,CASSYSGQGIYGYTF
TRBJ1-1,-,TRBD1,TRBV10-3,TGTGCCATCCGTACAGGGGGTTTTGAAGCTTTCTTT,CAIRTGGFEAFF
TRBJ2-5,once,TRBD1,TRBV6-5,TGTGCCAGCACCCCTAGGCAGGGGGAATCGGCCCAGTACTTC,CASTPRQGESAQYF
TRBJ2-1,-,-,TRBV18,TGTGCCAGCTCACCAGGTCGAGCAGAGGGGGAGTTCTTC,CASSPGRAEGEFF
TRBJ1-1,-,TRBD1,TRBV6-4,TGTGCCAGCAGGCCCGAGGGACAGGTGAACACTGAAGCTTTCTTT,CASRPEGQVNTEAFF
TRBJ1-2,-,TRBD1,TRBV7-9,TGTGCCAGCAGCTTCGACAGGGCAAACCTTAACTATGGCTACACCTTC,CASSFDRANLNYGYTF
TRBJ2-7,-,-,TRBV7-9,TGTGCCAGCAGCTTCGATGAAAGGACACCTGGGTACGAGCAGTACTTC,CASSFDERTPGYEQYF
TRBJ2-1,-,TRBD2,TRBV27,TGTGCCAGCAGCTCTAGCGGGGGTCGAAATGAGCAGTTCTTC,CASSSSGGRNEQFF
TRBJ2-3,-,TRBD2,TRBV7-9,TGTGCCAGCAGCTTTGGGACTAGCGGGCGCACATCCACAGATACGCAGTATTTT,CASSFGTSGRTSTDTQYF
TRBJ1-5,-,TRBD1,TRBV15,TGTGCCACCACCGTGGACAGGGGACCCTCTCAGCCCCAGCATTTT,CATTVDRGPSQPQHF
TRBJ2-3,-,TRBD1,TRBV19,TGTGCCAGTAGTATAGGACAGGGCGAGGCTGCAGATACGCAGTATTTT,CASSIGQGEAADTQYF
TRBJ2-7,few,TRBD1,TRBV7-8,TGTGCCAGCAGCCTGACAGGGGTCTACGAGCAGTACTTC,CASSLTGVYEQYF
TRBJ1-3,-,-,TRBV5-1,TGCGCCAGCAGCTTGGATACGGGGAGCTCTGGAAACACCATATATTTT,CASSLDTGSSGNTIYF